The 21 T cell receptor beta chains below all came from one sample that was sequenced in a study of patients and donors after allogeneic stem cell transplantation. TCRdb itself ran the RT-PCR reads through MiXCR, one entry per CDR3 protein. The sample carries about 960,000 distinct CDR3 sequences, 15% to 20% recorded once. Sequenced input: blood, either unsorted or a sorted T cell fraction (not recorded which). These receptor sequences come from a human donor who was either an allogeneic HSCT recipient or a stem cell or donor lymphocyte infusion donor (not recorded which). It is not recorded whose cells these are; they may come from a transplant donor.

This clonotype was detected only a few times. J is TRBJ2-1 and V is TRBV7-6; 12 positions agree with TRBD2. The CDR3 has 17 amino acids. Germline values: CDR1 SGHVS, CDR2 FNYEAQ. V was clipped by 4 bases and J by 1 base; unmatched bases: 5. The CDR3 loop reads CASSSYGTSGSYNEQFF. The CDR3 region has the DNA TGTGCCAGCAGCTCGTACGGGACTAGCGGGTCCTACAATGAGCAGTTCTTC. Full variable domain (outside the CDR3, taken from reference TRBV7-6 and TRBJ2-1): GAGVSQSPRYKVTKRGQDVALRCDPISGHVSLYWYRQALGQGPEFLTYFNYEAQQDKSGLPNDRFSAERPEGSISTLTIQRTEQRDSAMYRCASSSYGTSGSYNEQFFGPGTRLTVL.

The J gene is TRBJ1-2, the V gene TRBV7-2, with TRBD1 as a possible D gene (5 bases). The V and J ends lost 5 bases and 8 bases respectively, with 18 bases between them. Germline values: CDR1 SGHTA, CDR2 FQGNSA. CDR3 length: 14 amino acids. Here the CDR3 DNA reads TGTGCCAGCAGCAAAAATGGGGCGACTGCGGGCTACACCTTC. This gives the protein CASSKNGATAGYTF.

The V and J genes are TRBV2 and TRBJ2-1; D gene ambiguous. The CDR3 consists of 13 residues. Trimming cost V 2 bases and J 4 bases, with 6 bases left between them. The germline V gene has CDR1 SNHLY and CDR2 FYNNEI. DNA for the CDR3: TGTGCCAGCAGTGAAAGGCGATACAATGAGCAGTTCTTC. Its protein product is CASSERRYNEQFF.

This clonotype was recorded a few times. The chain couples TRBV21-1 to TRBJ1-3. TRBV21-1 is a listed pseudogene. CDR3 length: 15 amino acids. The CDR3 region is CASMGTGSSGNTIYF. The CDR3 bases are TGTGCCAGCATGGGGACTGGTTCCTCTGGAAACACCATATATTTT.

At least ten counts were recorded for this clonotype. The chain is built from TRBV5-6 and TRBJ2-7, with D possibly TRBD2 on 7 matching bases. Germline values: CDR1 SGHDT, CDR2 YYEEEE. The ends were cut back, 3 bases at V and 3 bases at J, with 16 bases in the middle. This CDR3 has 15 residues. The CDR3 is CASSSLRGGVYEQYF. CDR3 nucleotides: TGTGCCAGCAGCTCCCTGAGGGGGGGCGTCTACGAGCAGTACTTC.

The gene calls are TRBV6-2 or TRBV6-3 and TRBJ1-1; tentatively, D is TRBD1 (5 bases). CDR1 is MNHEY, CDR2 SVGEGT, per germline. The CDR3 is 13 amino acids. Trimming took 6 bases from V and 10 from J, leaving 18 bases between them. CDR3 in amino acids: CASRPPGRGRAFF. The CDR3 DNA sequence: TGTGCCAGCAGACCGCCGGGAAGGGGACGAGCTTTCTTT.

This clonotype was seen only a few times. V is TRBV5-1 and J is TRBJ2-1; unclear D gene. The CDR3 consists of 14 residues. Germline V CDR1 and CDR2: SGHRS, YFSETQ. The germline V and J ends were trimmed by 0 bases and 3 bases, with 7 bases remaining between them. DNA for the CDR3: TGCGCCAGCAGCTTGGAGGGCGACTACAATGAGCAGTTCTTC. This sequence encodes CASSLEGDYNEQFF.

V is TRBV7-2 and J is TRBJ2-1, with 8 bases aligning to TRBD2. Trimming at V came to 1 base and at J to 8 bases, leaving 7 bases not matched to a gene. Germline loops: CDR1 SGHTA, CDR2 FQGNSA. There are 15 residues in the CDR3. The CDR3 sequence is CASSLEGLAGHEQFF. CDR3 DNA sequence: TGTGCCAGCAGCTTAGAAGGGCTAGCGGGCCATGAGCAGTTCTTC.

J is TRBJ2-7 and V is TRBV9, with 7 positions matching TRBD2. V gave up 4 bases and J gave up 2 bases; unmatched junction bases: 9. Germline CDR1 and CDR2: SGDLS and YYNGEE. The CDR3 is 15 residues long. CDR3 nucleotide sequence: TGTGCCAGCAGCCATACTAGCGCGACTACCTACGAGCAGTACTTC. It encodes CASSHTSATTYEQYF.

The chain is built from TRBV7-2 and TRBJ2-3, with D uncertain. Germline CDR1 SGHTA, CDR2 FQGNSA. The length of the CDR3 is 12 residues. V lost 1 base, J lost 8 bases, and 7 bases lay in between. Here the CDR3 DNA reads TGTGCCAGCAGCTTAGACTCCTCTACGCAGTATTTT. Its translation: CASSLDSSTQYF. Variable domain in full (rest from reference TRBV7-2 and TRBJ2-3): GAGVSQSPSNKVTEKGKDVELRCDPISGHTALYWYRQSLGQGLEFLIYFQGNSAPDKSGLPSDRFSAERTGGSVSTLTIQRTQQEDSAVYLCASSLDSSTQYFGPGTRLTVL.

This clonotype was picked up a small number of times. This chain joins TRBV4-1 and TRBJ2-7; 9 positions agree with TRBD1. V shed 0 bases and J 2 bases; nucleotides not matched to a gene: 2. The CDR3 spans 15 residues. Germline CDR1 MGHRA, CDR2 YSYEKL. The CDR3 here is CASSQDGDRAYEQYF. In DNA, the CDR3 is TGCGCCAGCAGCCAAGATGGGGACAGGGCCTACGAGCAGTACTTC.

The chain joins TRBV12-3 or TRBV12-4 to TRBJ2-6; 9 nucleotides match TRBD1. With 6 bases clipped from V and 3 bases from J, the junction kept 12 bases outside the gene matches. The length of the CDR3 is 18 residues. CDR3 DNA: TGTGCCAGCAGGCCCACAGGGGGCGGCCTGGGTGGGGCCAACGTCCTGACTTTC. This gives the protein CASRPTGGGLGGANVLTF.

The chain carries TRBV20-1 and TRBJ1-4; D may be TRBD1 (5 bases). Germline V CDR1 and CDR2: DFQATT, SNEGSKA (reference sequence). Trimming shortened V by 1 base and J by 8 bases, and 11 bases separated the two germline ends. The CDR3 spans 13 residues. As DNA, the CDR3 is TGCAGTGCTAGAGGGCAGGGTACCGAAAAACTGTTTTTT. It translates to CSARGQGTEKLFF.

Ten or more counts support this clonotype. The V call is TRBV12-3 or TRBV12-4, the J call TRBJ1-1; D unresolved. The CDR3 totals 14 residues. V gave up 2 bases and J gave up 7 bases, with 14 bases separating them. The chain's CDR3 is CASSLRWRPDEAFF. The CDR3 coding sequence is TGTGCCAGCAGTTTAAGGTGGAGGCCCGATGAAGCTTTCTTT.

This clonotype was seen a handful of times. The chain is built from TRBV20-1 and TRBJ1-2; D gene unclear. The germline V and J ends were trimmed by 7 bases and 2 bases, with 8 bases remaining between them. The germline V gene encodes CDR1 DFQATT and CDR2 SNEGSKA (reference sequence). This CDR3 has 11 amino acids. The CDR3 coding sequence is TGCAGTGGGGTGGGAAACTATGGCTACACCTTC. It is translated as CSGVGNYGYTF.

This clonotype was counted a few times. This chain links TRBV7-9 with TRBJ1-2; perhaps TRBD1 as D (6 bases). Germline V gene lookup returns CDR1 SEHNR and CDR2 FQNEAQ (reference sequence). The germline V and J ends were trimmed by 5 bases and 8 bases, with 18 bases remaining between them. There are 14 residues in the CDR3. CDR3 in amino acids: CASSPTGTKSGYTF. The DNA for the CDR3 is TGTGCCAGCAGCCCAACCGGGACAAAGAGCGGCTACACCTTC.

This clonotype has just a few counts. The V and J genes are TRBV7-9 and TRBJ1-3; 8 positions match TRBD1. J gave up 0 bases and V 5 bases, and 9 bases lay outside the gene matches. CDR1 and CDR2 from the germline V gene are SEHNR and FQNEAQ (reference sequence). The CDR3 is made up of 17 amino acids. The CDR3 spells CASSPWTGRFSGNTIYF. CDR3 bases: TGTGCCAGCAGCCCCTGGACAGGGCGCTTCTCTGGAAACACCATATATTTT.

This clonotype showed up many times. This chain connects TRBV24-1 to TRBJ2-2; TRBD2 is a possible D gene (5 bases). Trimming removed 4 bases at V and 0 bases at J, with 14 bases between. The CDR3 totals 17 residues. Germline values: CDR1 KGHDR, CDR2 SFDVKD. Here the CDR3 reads CATSDRGSGANTGELFF. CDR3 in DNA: TGTGCCACCAGTGACCGAGGTTCCGGGGCGAACACCGGGGAGCTGTTTTTT.

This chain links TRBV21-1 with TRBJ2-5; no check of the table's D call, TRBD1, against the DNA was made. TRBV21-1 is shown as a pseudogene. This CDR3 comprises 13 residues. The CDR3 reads CASPRGARETQYF. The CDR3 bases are TGTGCCAGCCCTAGGGGGGCGCGGGAGACCCAGTACTTC.

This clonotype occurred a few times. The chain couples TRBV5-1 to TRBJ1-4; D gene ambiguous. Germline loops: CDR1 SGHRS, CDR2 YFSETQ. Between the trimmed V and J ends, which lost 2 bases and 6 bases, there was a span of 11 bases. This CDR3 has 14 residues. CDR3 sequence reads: CASSFTGTDEKLFF. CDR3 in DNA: TGCGCCAGCAGCTTTACCGGCACGGATGAAAAACTGTTTTTT.

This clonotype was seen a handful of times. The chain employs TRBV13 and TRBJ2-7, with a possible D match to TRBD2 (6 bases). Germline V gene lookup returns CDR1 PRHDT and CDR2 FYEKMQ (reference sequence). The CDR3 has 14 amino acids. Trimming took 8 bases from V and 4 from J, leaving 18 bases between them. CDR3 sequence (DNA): TGTGCCAGCCGCCGGGGGACCAGGGCGTACGAGCAGTACTTC. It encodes CASRRGTRAYEQYF.